Listed below are T cell receptor beta chains from one sample, sequenced in a study of vaccination and CD4 T cells after COVID-19. No antigen is known for these receptors. TCRdb processed the PCR reads anew with MiXCR; each CDR3 protein has one entry. The sample lists approximately 10,000 distinct CDR3 sequences, about 50% occurring once. Sequences were obtained from CD4+ T cells from blood, cultured in vitro. These receptor sequences come from a human donor who had recovered from COVID-19. Each CDR3 is given with its conserved first and last residue. D genes are given only for firm matches. Some rows have no size entry. The others give once, few or many, or a class for an expanded clone.

>TRBV6-1|.|TRBJ1-2|.
CASSEAYGYGYTF
TGTGCCAGCAGTGAAGCGTATGGCTATGGCTACACCTTC
>TRBV5-1|.|TRBJ2-3|.
CASRLGTESTDTQYF
TGCGCCAGCAGGCTGGGAACGGAGAGCACAGATACGCAGTATTTT
>TRBV20-1|.|TRBJ1-2|.
CSAKTPGLGGYTF
TGCAGTGCTAAAACCCCGGGGTTAGGTGGCTACACCTTC
>TRBV15|.|TRBJ2-3|.
CATSRDPGTNLRSDTQYF
TGTGCCACCAGCAGAGACCCCGGGACGAATCTTAGGTCAGATACGCAGTATTTT
>TRBV11-2|.|TRBJ1-2|.
CASSLFNWDRRTGVGYTF
TGTGCCAGCAGCTTATTTAATTGGGACCGGCGCACAGGTGTTGGCTACACCTTC
>TRBV20-1|TRBD1|TRBJ1-4|.
CSAWTGEVNEKLFF
TGCAGTGCCTGGACAGGGGAGGTTAATGAAAAACTGTTTTTT
>TRBV5-6|.|TRBJ2-5|.
CASSLDEHTPGTQYF
TGTGCCAGCAGCTTGGACGAACATACACCAGGGACCCAGTACTTC
>TRBV18|TRBD1|TRBJ2-2|.
CASQTGLSAGELFF
TGTGCCAGCCAGACAGGGTTAAGTGCCGGGGAGCTGTTTTTT
>TRBV7-9|TRBD2|TRBJ2-2|.
CASSFPTSRNTGELFF
TGTGCCAGCAGCTTCCCGACTAGCAGGAACACCGGGGAGCTGTTTTTT
>TRBV12-3/TRBV12-4|.|TRBJ1-5|few
CASSLSGLGQPQHF
TGTGCCAGCAGTTTGTCCGGGCTGGGTCAGCCCCAGCATTTT
>TRBV5-3|.|TRBJ1-2|.
CASSTVTGLYGYTF
TGTGCCAGCAGCACTGTGACAGGTCTCTATGGCTACACCTTC
>TRBV10-3|.|TRBJ1-2|.
CAISESGGYYGYTF
TGTGCCATCAGTGAGAGTGGGGGGTACTATGGCTACACCTTC
>TRBV4-1|TRBD1|TRBJ1-1|.
CASSPDYRDSLLNTEAFF
TGCGCCAGCAGCCCAGATTACCGGGACAGCCTTTTGAACACTGAAGCTTTCTTT
>TRBV10-2|TRBD1|TRBJ1-5|few
CASSEPPTGANQPQHF
TGCGCCAGCAGTGAACCTCCTACAGGGGCAAATCAGCCCCAGCATTTT
>TRBV7-8|.|TRBJ1-1|few
CASSRRNTEAFF
TGTGCCAGCAGCCGTCGGAACACTGAAGCTTTCTTT
>TRBV7-2|TRBD1|TRBJ1-3|.
CASSFTGTETSRNF
TGTGCCAGCAGCTTTACCGGGACAGAAACCTCTAGGAATTTT
>TRBV7-2|.|TRBJ1-4|.
CASSLVGVGNEKLFF
TGTGCCAGCAGCTTAGTAGGAGTAGGGAACGAAAAACTGTTTTTT
>TRBV25-1|.|TRBJ1-1|.
CASRGSPKEAFF
TGTGCCAGCAGGGGCTCCCCTAAAGAAGCTTTCTTT
>TRBV10-3|.|TRBJ2-6|once
CAISPTGGRRSGANVLTF
TGTGCCATCAGCCCCACCGGAGGACGTCGATCTGGGGCCAACGTCCTGACTTTC
>TRBV11-3|TRBD2|TRBJ2-1|.
CASSPGLAGQYNEQFF
TGTGCCAGCAGCCCCGGACTAGCGGGGCAGTACAATGAGCAGTTCTTC
>TRBV20-1|TRBD1|TRBJ1-4|few
CSASAYRGRNEKLFF
TGCAGTGCTAGCGCCTACAGGGGGCGAAATGAAAAACTGTTTTTT
>TRBV5-4|.|TRBJ1-1|.
CASSLPFGRGAEAFF
TGTGCCAGCAGCTTGCCGTTCGGCAGGGGCGCTGAAGCTTTCTTT
>TRBV20-1|.|TRBJ2-3|.
CSASPARGTDTQYF
TGCAGTGCTAGCCCGGCGAGGGGCACAGATACGCAGTATTTT
>TRBV10-1|TRBD1|TRBJ2-2|.
CASSESRGRTGELFF
TGCGCCAGCAGTGAGTCCAGGGGGCGAACCGGGGAGCTGTTTTTT
>TRBV11-2|.|TRBJ1-2|.
CASSLGGRNGYTF
TGTGCCAGCAGCTTAGGGGGCCGGAATGGCTACACCTTC
>TRBV10-3|.|TRBJ1-2|few
CASSDNYGYTF
TGTGCCAGCTCGGACAACTATGGCTACACCTTC
>TRBV2|.|TRBJ2-6|.
CASSLWGSESGANVLTF
TGTGCCAGCAGCCTTTGGGGATCCGAATCTGGGGCCAACGTCCTGACTTTC
>TRBV7-9|TRBD1|TRBJ1-4|few
CATRPGPWDRDANSANEKLFF
TGTGCCACCCGTCCAGGGCCCTGGGACAGGGATGCCAATTCGGCTAATGAAAAACTGTTTTTT
>TRBV12-3/TRBV12-4|.|TRBJ2-1|.
CASSLVVRQQPLSSYNEQFF
TGTGCCAGCAGTTTAGTGGTAAGGCAGCAACCCTTAAGCTCCTACAATGAGCAGTTCTTC
>TRBV25-1|TRBD1|TRBJ2-1|.
CASSRPGTGGRGEQFF
TGTGCCAGCAGCCGACCCGGGACAGGGGGGCGAGGGGAGCAGTTCTTC
>TRBV7-2|TRBD2|TRBJ2-2|.
CASSPLAGGQSTGELFF
TGTGCCAGCAGCCCACTCGCGGGGGGGCAGAGCACCGGGGAGCTGTTTTTT
>TRBV12-3/TRBV12-4|.|TRBJ1-1|.
CASRAGVVGTEAFF
TGTGCCAGCAGAGCAGGGGTAGTCGGCACTGAAGCTTTCTTT